The rows below give T cell receptor beta chains drawn from one sample of a study of monozygotic twins with inflammatory bowel disease. One entry per CDR3 protein, without DNA, is what TCRdb gives after re-calling the 5' RACE reads. This table holds 150,000 to 200,000 distinct CDR3 sequences. Sequences were obtained from blood. The source of these receptors is a human donor with ulcerative colitis or Crohn's disease, or a healthy co-twin of an affected twin (not recorded which). The CDR3 runs from the conserved cysteine through the conserved F or W.

length	V	J	CDR3
13	TRBV12-3/TRBV12-4	TRBJ2-2	CASSFGSTGELFF
12	TRBV5-1	TRBJ1-5	CASRLGQGPQHF
15	TRBV7-2	TRBJ1-2	CASSLVNQGGSGYTF
14	TRBV20-1	TRBJ2-1	CSANTGGSYNEQFF
16	TRBV4-1	TRBJ1-4	CASSQDLPAANEKLFF
16	TRBV7-6	TRBJ2-1	CASSLVLAGGSNEQFF
18	TRBV20-1	TRBJ1-5	CSARATGTGEYSNQPQHF
15	TRBV3-1	TRBJ2-1	CASSQRTSGSNEQFF
11	TRBV6-5	TRBJ2-3	CASSFDDTQYF
14	TRBV7-3	TRBJ2-1	CASSLNPGHNEQFF
16	TRBV7-2	TRBJ2-7	CASTRGRTYSFYEQYF
16	TRBV7-6	TRBJ2-1	CASSPTGTSGYNEQFF
15	TRBV5-1	TRBJ2-5	CASSLRWAKGETQYF
19	TRBV27	TRBJ2-3	CASSLIGQEQGIGTDTQYF
16	TRBV24-1	TRBJ1-5	CATSDSWAASNQPQHF
14	TRBV7-2	TRBJ2-3	CASSLGQGPDTQYF
15	TRBV7-2	TRBJ2-1	CASSPLAGSHNEQFF
14	TRBV15	TRBJ2-2	CATSRGTSSGELFF
17	TRBV18	TRBJ2-1	CASSPLRSNSSYNEQFF
19	TRBV5-1	TRBJ2-2	CASSLWGGISPSNTGELFF
14	TRBV6-2/TRBV6-3	TRBJ2-7	CASSYSYLSAEQYF
16	TRBV28	TRBJ2-7	CASSSDEAGWPYEQYF
14	TRBV5-4	TRBJ2-3	CASSSTTSTDTQYF
17	TRBV20-1	TRBJ2-3	CSALGLAGGFSTDTQYF
15	TRBV7-2	TRBJ2-1	CASSLVGRERNEQFF
11	TRBV7-2	TRBJ2-1	CAISLLSEQFF
16	TRBV18	TRBJ2-6	CASSPARGRGANVLTF
17	TRBV7-9	TRBJ2-4	CASSLAFRELAKNIQYF
14	TRBV20-1	TRBJ2-2	CSAHNHGDTGELFF
13	TRBV12-3/TRBV12-4	TRBJ2-3	CASSPAIADTQYF
14	TRBV10-2	TRBJ2-7	CASSDGTGYYEQYF
15	TRBV20-1	TRBJ2-7	CSAPKPGLAAYEQYF
16	TRBV24-1	TRBJ2-3	CATSAQQGSPTDTQYF
14	TRBV7-2	TRBJ2-1	CASSHSTGGHEQFF
16	TRBV12-3/TRBV12-4	TRBJ2-2	CASSLGTPGGTGELFF
13	TRBV24-1	TRBJ1-5	CATSFGGNQPQHF
15	TRBV5-4	TRBJ2-7	CASSPGAATSYEQYF
16	TRBV7-9	TRBJ2-7	CASSLTDRGGSYEQYF
13	TRBV6-5	TRBJ2-3	CASSNVRTDTQYF
16	TRBV7-9	TRBJ1-1	CASRRGTGESNTEAFF
15	TRBV7-6	TRBJ2-2	CASSLLAGGAGELFF
14	TRBV28	TRBJ2-3	CASERLQGTDTQYF
14	TRBV7-2	TRBJ2-7	CASSLQGTAYEQYF
13	TRBV7-2	TRBJ1-2	CASTAGTLYGYTF
13	TRBV29-1	TRBJ1-5	CSVGGAVGQPQHF